This is a list of T cell receptor beta chains from one sample in a study of shared clonotypes between healthy human individuals. The data were produced by immunoSEQ multiplex PCR, yet TCRdb's version contains in-frame clones alone and is incomplete. In the table there are under 1 million clones, 90% to 98% of which are singletons. The specimen sequenced was naive CD8+ T cells sorted from blood. The source is a man younger than 45 in good health. The conserved cysteine and the conserved F or W are not part of the CDR3 here. Each record gives: clone size, V gene, CDR3 protein. Clone sizes are given selectively: once, few, many, or a class where the clone is expanded.

size: .
V: TRBV21-1
CDR3: ASSKAQGNSNQPQH

size: .
V: TRBV11-2
CDR3: ASSLGQGGYGYT

size: once
V: TRBV5-1
CDR3: ASSLGPLGEQY

size: .
V: TRBV5-1
CDR3: ASSLEAVGSSGTIY

size: .
V: TRBV27
CDR3: ASSLSSGGYEQY

size: .
V: TRBV11-2
CDR3: ASSLSQGSYEQY

size: once
V: TRBV7-9
CDR3: ASSLRVLDTQY

size: .
V: TRBV5-1
CDR3: ASSFIPGTGVYEQY

size: once
V: TRBV25-1
CDR3: ASSEYKQAQY

size: .
V: TRBV5-1
CDR3: ASSGISGVNTEAF

size: .
V: TRBV11-2
CDR3: ASSLGLLGYEQY